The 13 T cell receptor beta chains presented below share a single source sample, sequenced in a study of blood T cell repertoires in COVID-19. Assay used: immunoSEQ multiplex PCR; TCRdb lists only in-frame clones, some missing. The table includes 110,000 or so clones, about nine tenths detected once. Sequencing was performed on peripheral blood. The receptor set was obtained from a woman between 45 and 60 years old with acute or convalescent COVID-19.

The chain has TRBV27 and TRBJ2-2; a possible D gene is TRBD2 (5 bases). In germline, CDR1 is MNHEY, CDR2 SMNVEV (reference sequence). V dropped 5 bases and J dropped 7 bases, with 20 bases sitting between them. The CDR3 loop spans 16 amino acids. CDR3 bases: TGTGCCAGCAGTCCAACCCCTATCGGGGTTGGCGGGGAGCTGTTTTTT. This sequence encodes CASSPTPIGVGGELFF.

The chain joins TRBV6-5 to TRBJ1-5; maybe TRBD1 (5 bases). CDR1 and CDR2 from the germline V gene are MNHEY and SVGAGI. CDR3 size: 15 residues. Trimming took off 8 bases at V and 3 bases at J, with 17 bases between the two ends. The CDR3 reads CASQLVPGVNQPQHF. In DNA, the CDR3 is TGTGCCAGCCAGTTAGTGCCGGGGGTCAATCAGCCCCAGCATTTT.

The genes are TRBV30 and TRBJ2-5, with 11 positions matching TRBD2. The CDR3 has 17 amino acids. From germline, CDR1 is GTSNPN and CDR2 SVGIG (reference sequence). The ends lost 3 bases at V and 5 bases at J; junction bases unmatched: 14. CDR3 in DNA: TGTGCCTGGAGCAGGATGGGGCTAGCGGGAGGCGGGGAGACCCAGTACTTC. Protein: CAWSRMGLAGGGETQYF. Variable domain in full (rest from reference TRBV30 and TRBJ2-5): SQTIHQWPATLVQPVGSPLSLECTVEGTSNPNLYWYRQAAGRGLQLLFYSVGIGQISSEVPQNLSASRPQDRQFILSSKKLLLSDSGFYLCAWSRMGLAGGGETQYFGPGTRLLVL.

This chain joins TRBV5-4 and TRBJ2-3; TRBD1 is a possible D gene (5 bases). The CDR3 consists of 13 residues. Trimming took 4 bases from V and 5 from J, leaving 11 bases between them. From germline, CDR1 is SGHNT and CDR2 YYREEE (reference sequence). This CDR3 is CASSANQGDTQYF. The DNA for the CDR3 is TGTGCCAGCAGCGCGAATCAGGGAGATACGCAGTATTTT. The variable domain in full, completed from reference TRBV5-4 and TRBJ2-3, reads ETGVTQSPTHLIKTRGQQVTLRCSSQSGHNTVSWYQQALGQGPQFIFQYYREEENGRGNFPPRFSGLQFPNYSSELNVNALELDDSALYLCASSANQGDTQYFGPGTRLTVL.

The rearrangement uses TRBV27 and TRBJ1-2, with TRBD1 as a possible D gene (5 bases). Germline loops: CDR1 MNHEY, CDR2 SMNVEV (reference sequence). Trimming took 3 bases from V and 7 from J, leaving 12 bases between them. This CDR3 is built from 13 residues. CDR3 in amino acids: CASSFAGRVGYTF. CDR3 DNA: TGTGCCAGCAGTTTCGCTGGCAGGGTTGGCTACACCTTC.

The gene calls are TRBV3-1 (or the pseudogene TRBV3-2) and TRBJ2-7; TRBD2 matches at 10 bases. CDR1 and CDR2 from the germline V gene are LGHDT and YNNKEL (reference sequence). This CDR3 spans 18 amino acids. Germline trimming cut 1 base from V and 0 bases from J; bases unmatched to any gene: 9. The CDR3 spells CASSQVTSGKSSSYEQYF. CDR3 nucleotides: TGTGCCAGCAGCCAAGTCACTAGCGGGAAATCCTCCTCCTACGAGCAGTACTTC.

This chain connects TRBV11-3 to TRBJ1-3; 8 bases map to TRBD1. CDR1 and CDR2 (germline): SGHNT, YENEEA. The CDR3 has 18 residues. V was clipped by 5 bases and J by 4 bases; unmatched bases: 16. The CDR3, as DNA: TGTGCCAGCAGCCCAAGTGGGCTCGGACAGGGAGGCGGAAACACCATATATTTT. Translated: CASSPSGLGQGGGNTIYF.

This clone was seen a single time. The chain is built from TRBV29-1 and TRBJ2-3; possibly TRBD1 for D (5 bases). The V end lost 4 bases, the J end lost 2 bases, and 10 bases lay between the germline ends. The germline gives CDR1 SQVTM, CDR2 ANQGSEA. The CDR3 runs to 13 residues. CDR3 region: CSVVQANTDTQYF. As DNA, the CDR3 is TGCAGCGTTGTACAGGCGAACACAGATACGCAGTATTTT.

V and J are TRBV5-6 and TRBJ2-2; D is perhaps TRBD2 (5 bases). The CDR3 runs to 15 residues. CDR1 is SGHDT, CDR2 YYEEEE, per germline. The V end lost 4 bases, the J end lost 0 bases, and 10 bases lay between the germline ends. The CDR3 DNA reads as TGTGCCAGCAGCCTCCCGACTACGAACACCGGGGAGCTGTTTTTT. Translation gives CASSLPTTNTGELFF.

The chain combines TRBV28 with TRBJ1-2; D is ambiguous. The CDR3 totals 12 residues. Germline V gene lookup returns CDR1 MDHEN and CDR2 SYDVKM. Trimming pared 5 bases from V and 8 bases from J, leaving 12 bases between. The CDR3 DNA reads TGTGCCAGCAGTATACTAAGGGAGGGCTACACCTTC. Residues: CASSILREGYTF.

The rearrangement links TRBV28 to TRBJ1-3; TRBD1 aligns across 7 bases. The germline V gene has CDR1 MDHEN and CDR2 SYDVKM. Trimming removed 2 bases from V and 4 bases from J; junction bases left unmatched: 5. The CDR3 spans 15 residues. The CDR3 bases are TGTGCCAGCAGTTTAACCAGGGGGGAAGGAAACACCATATATTTT. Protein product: CASSLTRGEGNTIYF.

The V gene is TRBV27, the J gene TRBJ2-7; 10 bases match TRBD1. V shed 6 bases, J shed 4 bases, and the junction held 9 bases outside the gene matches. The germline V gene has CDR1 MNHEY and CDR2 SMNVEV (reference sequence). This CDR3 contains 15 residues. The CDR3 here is CASRGRDRGFYEQYF. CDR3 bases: TGTGCCAGCAGGGGCCGGGACAGGGGATTTTACGAGCAGTACTTC.

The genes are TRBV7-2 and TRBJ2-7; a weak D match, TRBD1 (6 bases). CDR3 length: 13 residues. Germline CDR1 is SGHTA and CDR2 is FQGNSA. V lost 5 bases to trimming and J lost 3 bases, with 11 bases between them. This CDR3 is CASSPWTDYEQYF. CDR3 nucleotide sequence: TGTGCCAGCAGCCCCTGGACAGACTACGAGCAGTACTTC.